This T cell receptor (beta chain) was captured by sequencing in a study of T cell responses to AZD1222 COVID-19 vaccine. Some clones are missing from TCRdb's copy, which holds only in-frame ones; the method was immunoSEQ multiplex PCR. The profile shows about 120,000 clones, approximately 91% of them singletons. V lost 3 bases and J lost 3; bases outside the gene matches: 4. The CDR3 has 16 amino acids. CDR1 and CDR2 (germline): SNHLY, FYNNEI. To note about this clone: What it binds is not known.

Study results and caveats: Unmutated variant regions are reportedly targeted by nearly half of spike-specific TCRs. The donor cohort was predominantly white British with a female majority, and clonal diversity may have been underestimated. Repertoires were collected only later (after the peak T cell response had occurred).

The receptor was isolated from an adult in good health. The sequencing here drew on peripheral blood, taken on day 0 of AZD1222 vaccination. V gene TRBV2 combines with J gene TRBJ2-3, with 12 bases matching TRBD2. This CDR3 reads CASSDGGLAGTDTQYF. CDR3 in DNA: TGTGCCAGCAGTGACGGAGGACTAGCGGGAACAGATACGCAGTATTTT.